The clone carrying this T cell receptor beta chain appeared a few times. Its specificity is not known. TCRdb re-called the 5' RACE reads through MiXCR, storing one row per CDR3 protein. The sample lists under 900,000 distinct CDR3 sequences; 15% to 20% were seen once. The entry originates in a study of identical twins. Findings and limits, study-wide: The same donors were not followed; conclusions instead depended on cross-sectional statistical analysis. Fewer insertions marked abundant cord blood beta clonotypes; young adult naive trended weakly, memory not at all.

Germline CDR1 reads SGHVS; CDR2 reads FNYEAQ. The CDR3 consists of 16 residues. Losses at the gene ends were 8 bases for V and 2 bases for J; bases not matched to a gene: 6. These records were also assigned to another study, of T cells expressing NK-cell markers. That work adds: HCMV seropositivity marked seven of the eight sequenced donors; one was seronegative. As a fraction of CD8+ T cells, dominant NKG2C+ clonotypes reached about 1.0-7.5% in 5 to 7 donors.

The chain has TRBV7-6 and TRBJ2-1, with 13 positions matching TRBD2. The material sequenced was PBMCs. This receptor was taken from a woman between 18 and 30 years old in good health. The chain's CDR3 is CASGILAGGTYNEQFF. As DNA, the CDR3 is TGTGCCAGCGGGATACTAGCGGGAGGGACCTACAATGAGCAGTTCTTC.